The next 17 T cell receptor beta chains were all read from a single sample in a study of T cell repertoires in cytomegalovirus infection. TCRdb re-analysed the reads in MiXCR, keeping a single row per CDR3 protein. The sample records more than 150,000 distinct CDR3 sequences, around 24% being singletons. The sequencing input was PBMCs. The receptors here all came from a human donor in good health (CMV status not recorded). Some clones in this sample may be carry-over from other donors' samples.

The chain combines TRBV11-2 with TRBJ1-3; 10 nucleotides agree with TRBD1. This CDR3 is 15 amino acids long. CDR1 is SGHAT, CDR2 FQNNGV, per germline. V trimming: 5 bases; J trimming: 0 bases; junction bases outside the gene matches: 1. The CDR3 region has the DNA TGTGCCAGCAGCGGGACAGGGGCCTCTGGAAACACCATATATTTT. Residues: CASSGTGASGNTIYF.

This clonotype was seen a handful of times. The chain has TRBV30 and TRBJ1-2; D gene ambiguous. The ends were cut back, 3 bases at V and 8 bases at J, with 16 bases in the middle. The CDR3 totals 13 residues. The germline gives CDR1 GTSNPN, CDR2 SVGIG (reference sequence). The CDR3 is CAWRSERSGGYTF. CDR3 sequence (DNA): TGTGCCTGGAGATCGGAAAGGTCGGGGGGCTACACCTTC.

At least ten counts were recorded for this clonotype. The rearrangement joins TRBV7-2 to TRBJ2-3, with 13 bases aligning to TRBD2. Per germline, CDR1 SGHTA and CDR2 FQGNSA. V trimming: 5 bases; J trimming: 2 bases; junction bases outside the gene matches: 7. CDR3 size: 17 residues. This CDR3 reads CASSPRLAGGYTDTQYF. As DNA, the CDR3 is TGTGCCAGCAGCCCCAGACTAGCGGGGGGATACACAGATACGCAGTATTTT. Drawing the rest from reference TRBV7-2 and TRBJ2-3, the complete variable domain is GAGVSQSPSNKVTEKGKDVELRCDPISGHTALYWYRQSLGQGLEFLIYFQGNSAPDKSGLPSDRFSAERTGGSVSTLTIQRTQQEDSAVYLCASSPRLAGGYTDTQYFGPGTRLTVL.

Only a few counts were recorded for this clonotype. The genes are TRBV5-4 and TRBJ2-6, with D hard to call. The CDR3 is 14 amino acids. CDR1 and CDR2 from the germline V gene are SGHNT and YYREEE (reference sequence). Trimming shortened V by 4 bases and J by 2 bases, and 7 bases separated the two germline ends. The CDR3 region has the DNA TGTGCCAGCAGCGTTCCACCTGGGGCCAACGTCCTGACTTTC. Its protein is CASSVPPGANVLTF. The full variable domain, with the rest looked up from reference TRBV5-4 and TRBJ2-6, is ETGVTQSPTHLIKTRGQQVTLRCSSQSGHNTVSWYQQALGQGPQFIFQYYREEENGRGNFPPRFSGLQFPNYSSELNVNALELDDSALYLCASSVPPGANVLTFGAGSRLTVL.

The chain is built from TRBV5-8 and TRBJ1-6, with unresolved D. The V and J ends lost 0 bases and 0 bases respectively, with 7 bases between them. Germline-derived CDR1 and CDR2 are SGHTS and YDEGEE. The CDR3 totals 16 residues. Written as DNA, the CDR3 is TGTGCCAGCAGCTTGGTAGGCGACTCCTATAATTCACCCCTCCACTTT. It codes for CASSLVGDSYNSPLHF.

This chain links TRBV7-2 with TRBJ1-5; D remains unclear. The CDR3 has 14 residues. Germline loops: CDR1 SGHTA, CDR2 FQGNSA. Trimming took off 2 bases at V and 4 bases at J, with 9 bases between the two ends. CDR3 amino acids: CASSLQVPNQPQHF. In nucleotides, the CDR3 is TGTGCCAGCAGCTTACAGGTACCGAATCAGCCCCAGCATTTT.

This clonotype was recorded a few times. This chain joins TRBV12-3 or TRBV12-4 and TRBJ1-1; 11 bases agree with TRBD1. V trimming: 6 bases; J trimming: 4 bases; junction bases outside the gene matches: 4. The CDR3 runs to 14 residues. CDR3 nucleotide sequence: TGTGCCAGCAGGCCGGGACAGGGGGTCACTGAAGCTTTCTTT. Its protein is CASRPGQGVTEAFF.

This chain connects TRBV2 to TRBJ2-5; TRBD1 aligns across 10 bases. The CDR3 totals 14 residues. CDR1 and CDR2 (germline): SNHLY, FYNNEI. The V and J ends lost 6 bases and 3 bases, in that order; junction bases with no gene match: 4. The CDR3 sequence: CASSRGTGEETQYF. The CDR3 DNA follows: TGTGCCAGCAGCCGAGGGACAGGGGAAGAGACCCAGTACTTC.

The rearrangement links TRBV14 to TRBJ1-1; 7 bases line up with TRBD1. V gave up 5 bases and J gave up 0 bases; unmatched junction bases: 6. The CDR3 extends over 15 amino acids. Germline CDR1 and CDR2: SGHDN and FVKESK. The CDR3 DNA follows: TGTGCCAGCAGCACCCGACAGGGCTTGAACACTGAAGCTTTCTTT. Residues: CASSTRQGLNTEAFF.

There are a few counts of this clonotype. The CDR3 coding sequence is TGTGCCAGCACCTCTTTAAGCTGGGGGCGCGGTGGCTACACCTTC. Translation: CASTSLSWGRGGYTF. The J gene is TRBJ1-2, the V gene TRBV28; weak D call: TRBD1 (6 bases). The CDR3 spans 15 residues. Germline CDR1 and CDR2: MDHEN and SYDVKM. V was clipped by 7 bases and J by 7 bases, with 22 bases between them.

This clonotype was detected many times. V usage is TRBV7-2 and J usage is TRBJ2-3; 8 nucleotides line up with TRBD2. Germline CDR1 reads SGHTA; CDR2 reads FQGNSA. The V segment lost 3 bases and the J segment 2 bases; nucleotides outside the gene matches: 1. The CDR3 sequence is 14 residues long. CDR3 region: CASSFGRDTDTQYF. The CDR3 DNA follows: TGTGCCAGCAGCTTCGGGAGGGACACAGATACGCAGTATTTT.

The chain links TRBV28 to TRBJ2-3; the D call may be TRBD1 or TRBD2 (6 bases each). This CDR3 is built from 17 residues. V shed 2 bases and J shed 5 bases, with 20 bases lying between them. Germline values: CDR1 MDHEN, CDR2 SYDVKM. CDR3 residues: CASSLNRGIGGRDTQYF. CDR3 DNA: TGTGCCAGCAGTTTAAATAGGGGGATAGGGGGGAGAGATACGCAGTATTTT. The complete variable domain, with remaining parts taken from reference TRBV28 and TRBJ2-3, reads DVKVTQSSRYLVKRTGEKVFLECVQDMDHENMFWYRQDPGLGLRLIYFSYDVKMKEKGDIPEGYSVSREKKERFSLILESASTNQTSMYLCASSLNRGIGGRDTQYFGPGTRLTVL.

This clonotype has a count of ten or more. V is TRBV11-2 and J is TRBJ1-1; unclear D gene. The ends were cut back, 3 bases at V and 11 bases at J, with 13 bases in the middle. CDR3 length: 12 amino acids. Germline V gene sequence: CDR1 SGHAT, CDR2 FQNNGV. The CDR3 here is CASSFPGPSAFF. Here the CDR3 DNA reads TGTGCCAGCAGCTTCCCCGGGCCGTCTGCTTTCTTT.

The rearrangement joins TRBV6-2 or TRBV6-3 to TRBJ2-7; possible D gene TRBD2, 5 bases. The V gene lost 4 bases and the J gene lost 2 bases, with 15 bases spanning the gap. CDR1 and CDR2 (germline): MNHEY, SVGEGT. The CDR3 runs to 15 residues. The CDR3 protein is CASSSSGGLTYEQYF. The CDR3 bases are TGTGCCAGCAGTTCCTCCGGAGGTCTAACCTACGAGCAGTACTTC.

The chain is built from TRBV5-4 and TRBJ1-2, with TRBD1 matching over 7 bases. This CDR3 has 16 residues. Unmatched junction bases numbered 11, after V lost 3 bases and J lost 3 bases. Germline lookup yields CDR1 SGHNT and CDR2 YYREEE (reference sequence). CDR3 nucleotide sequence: TGTGCCAGCAGCTCTTGGGCAACCACAGGGGACTATGGCTACACCTTC. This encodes CASSSWATTGDYGYTF.

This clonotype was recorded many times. CDR3 protein: CASSLGGSETQYF. In nucleotides, the CDR3 is TGTGCCAGCAGCTTAGGGGGGTCGGAGACCCAGTACTTC. The chain uses TRBV7-8 and TRBJ2-5; D might be TRBD1 or TRBD2, each matching 5 bases. V lost 1 base to trimming and J lost 5 bases, with 8 bases between them. The CDR3 loop spans 13 amino acids. CDR1 SGHVS and CDR2 FQNEAQ come from the germline V gene.

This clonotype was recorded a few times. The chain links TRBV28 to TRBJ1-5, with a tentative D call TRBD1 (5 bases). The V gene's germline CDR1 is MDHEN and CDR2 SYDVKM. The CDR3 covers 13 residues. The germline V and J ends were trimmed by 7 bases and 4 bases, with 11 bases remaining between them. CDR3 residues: CASISGTNQPQHF. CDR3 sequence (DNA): TGTGCCAGCATATCGGGGACGAATCAGCCCCAGCATTTT.